This TCR beta chain originates from a study of CD8+ T cells in alopecia areata. Turning to the study itself: Tofacitinib lasted 6 to 18 months, then 6 months off drug.

Extracted RNA was reverse transcribed into cDNA, the sequencing template. The repertoire was sequenced with immunoSEQ multiplex PCR; TCRdb's copy has only in-frame clones and lacks some. Among some 190,000 clones, 40% to 55% were seen once, and the ten largest hold 9.5% to 13%. Indicated treatment: oral pan-JAK inhibitor, 5-10 mg twice daily. A note on this clone: Its antigen is still unknown.

In germline, CDR1 is SGHNT, CDR2 YYREEE (reference sequence). The CDR3 contains 14 residues. Between the trimmed V and J ends, which lost 1 base and 5 bases, there was a span of 12 bases. General study results and limits: Tofacitinib significantly decreased scalp clonality and expanded CD8+ clones among top 100.

The chain couples TRBV5-4 to TRBJ1-1, with D maybe TRBD1 (5 bases). This receptor was identified in a human donor with alopecia areata. This sample comprised CD8+ T cells sorted from blood, obtained around week 54, from a patient treated with tofacitinib. The CDR3 here is CASSLSGSGTEAFF. The CDR3 nucleotides are TGTGCCAGCAGCTTGTCAGGGTCTGGGACTGAAGCTTTCTTT. The entire variable domain, with the rest obtained from reference TRBV5-4 and TRBJ1-1, is as follows: ETGVTQSPTHLIKTRGQQVTLRCSSQSGHNTVSWYQQALGQGPQFIFQYYREEENGRGNFPPRFSGLQFPNYSSELNVNALELDDSALYLCASSLSGSGTEAFFGQGTRLTVV.